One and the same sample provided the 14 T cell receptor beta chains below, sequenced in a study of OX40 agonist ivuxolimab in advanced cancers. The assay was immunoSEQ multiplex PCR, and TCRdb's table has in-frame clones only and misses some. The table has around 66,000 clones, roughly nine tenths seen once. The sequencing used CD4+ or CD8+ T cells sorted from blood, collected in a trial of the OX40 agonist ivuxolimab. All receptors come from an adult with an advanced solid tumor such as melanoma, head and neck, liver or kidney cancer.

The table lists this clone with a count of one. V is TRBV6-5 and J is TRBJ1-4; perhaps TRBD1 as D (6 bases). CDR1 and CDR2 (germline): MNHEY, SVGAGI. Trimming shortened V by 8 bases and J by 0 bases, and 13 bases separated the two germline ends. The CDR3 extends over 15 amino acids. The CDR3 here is CASGLRGPTNEKLFF. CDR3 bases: TGTGCCAGCGGCCTACGGGGGCCAACTAATGAAAAACTGTTTTTT.

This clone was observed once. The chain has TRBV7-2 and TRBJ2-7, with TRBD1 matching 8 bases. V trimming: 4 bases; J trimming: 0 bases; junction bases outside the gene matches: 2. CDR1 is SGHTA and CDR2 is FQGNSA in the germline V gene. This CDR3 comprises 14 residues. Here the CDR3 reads CASSSTGGSYEQYF. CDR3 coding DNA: TGTGCCAGCAGCTCCACAGGGGGCTCCTACGAGCAGTACTTC. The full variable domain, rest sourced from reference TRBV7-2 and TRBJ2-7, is GAGVSQSPSNKVTEKGKDVELRCDPISGHTALYWYRQSLGQGLEFLIYFQGNSAPDKSGLPSDRFSAERTGGSVSTLTIQRTQQEDSAVYLCASSSTGGSYEQYFGPGTRLTVT.

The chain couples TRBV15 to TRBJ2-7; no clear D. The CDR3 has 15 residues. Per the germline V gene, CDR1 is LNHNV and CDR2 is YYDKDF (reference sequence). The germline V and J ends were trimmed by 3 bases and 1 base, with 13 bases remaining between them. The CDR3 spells CATSRDVKVSYEQYF. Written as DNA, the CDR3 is TGTGCCACCAGCAGGGACGTCAAGGTGTCCTACGAGCAGTACTTC.

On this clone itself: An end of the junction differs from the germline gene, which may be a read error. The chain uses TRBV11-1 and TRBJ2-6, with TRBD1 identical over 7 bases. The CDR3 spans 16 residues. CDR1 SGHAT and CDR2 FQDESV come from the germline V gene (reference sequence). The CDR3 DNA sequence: TGTGCCAGCAGAGGGACAGTCCGCTCTGGGGCCAACGCCCTGACTTTC. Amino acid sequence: CASRGTVRSGANALTF.

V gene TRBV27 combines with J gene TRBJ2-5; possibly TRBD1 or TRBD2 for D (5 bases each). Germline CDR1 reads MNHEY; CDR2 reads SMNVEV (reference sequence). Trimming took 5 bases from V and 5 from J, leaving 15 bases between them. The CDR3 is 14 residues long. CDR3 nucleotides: TGTGCCAGCAGTCAACGACGGGACGCGGAGACCCAGTACTTC. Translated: CASSQRRDAETQYF.

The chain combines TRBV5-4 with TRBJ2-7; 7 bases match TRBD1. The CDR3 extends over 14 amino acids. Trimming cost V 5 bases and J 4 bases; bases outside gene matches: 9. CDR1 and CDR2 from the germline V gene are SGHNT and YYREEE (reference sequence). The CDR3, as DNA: TGTGCCAGCAGAGACAGGGATAAGCCGTACGAGCAGTACTTC. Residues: CASRDRDKPYEQYF.

The CDR3: CASSLLGTGANVLTF. The CDR3, as DNA: TGTGCCAGCAGCTTGCTAGGTACTGGGGCCAACGTCCTGACTTTC. V usage is TRBV5-5 and J usage is TRBJ2-6; D uncertain. The CDR3 is made up of 15 amino acids. V lost 1 base to trimming and J lost 2 bases, with 7 bases between them. Germline CDR1 SGHKS, CDR2 YYEKEE (reference sequence).

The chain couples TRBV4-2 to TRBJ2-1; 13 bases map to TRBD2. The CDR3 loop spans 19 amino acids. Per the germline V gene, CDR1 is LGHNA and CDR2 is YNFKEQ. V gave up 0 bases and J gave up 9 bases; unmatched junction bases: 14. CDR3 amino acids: CASSQDLRLAGGRVSEQFF. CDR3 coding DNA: TGTGCCAGCAGCCAAGATCTGAGACTAGCGGGGGGTCGGGTTAGTGAGCAGTTCTTC.

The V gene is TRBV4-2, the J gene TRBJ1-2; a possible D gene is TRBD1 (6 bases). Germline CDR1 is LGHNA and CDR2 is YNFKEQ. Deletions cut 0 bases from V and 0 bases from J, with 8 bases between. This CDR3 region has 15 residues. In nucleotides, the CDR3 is TGTGCCAGCAGCCAAGAGGGGACAACTAACTATGGCTACACCTTC. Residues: CASSQEGTTNYGYTF.

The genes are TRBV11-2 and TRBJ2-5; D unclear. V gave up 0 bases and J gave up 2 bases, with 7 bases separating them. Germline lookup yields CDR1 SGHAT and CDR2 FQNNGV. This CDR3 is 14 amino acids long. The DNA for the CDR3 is TGTGCCAGCAGCTTAGAGGCGGCTCAAGAGACCCAGTACTTC. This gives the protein CASSLEAAQETQYF.

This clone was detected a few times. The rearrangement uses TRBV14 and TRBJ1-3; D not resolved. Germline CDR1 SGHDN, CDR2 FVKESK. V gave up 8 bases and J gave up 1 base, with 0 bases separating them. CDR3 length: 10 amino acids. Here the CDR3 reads CASSGNTIYF. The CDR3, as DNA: TGTGCCAGCTCTGGAAACACCATATATTTT.

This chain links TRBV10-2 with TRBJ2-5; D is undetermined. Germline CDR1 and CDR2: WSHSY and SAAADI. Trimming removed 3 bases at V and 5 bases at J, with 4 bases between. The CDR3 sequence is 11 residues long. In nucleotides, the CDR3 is TGCGCCAGCAGTGATCGGGAGACCCAGTACTTC. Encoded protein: CASSDRETQYF.

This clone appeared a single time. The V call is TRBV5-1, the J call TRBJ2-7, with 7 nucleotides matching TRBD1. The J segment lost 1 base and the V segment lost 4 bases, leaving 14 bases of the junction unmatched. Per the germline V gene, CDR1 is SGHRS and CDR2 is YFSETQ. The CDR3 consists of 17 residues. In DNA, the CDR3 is TGCGCCAGCAGCCATGAACCACCGGGACAGAGGTCCTACGAGCAGTACTTC. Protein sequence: CASSHEPPGQRSYEQYF.

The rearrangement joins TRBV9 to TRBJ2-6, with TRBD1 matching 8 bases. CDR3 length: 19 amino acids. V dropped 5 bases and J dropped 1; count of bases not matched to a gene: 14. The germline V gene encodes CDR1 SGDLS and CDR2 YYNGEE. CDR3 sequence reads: CASSPLVRTGGSGANVLTF. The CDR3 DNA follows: TGTGCCAGCAGTCCCCTAGTGAGAACAGGGGGTTCTGGGGCCAACGTCCTGACTTTC.